A single T cell receptor beta chain is shown here with its context. Its antigen is unidentified. V lost 7 bases and J lost 2; bases outside the gene matches: 6. Germline CDR1 is SGHTA and CDR2 is FQGTGA. This CDR3 region has 15 residues. Data came from immunoSEQ multiplex PCR; TCRdb stores just in-frame clones and leaves some out. Among roughly 130,000 clones, roughly 87% were seen once, and the ten largest hold 1.3% to 1.5%. The sample comes from a study of T cell responses to AZD1222 COVID-19 vaccine. Whole-study findings and limits: Spike-specific TCRs gained breadth and depth after people received two AZD1222 doses. Clonal diversity may have been underestimated, and the donors were mostly white British, with more females than males.

The chain couples TRBV7-3 to TRBJ2-3; 10 bases are shared with TRBD1. The TCR was taken from an adult in good health. The specimen was peripheral blood, collected on day 0 of AZD1222 vaccination. In DNA, the CDR3 is TGTGCCAGCAAAACGGGACAGGGGAACACAGATACGCAGTATTTT. It translates to CASKTGQGNTDTQYF.